This is a list of T cell receptor beta chains from one sample in a study of blood T cell repertoires in COVID-19. TCRdb's table, derived via immunoSEQ multiplex PCR, lists solely in-frame clones and lacks some. Here the sample spans more than 350,000 clones, more than 75% being singletons. Sequencing used PBMCs or T cells enriched from blood (not recorded which). The receptors were sampled from a woman aged 50 to 60 who had recovered from COVID-19. CDR3s include the opening cysteine and the closing phenylalanine or tryptophan. A D gene is named only where the DNA matches it firmly. Size values are once, few and many counts, or a class for expanded clones, and some rows have none.

cdr3_aa	cdr3_nt	cdr3_length	v_call	clone_size	d_call	j_call
CASSLAAGPYGYTF	TGCGCCAGCAGCTTGGCTGCAGGTCCTTATGGCTACACCTTC	14	TRBV5-1	.	.	TRBJ1-2
CASSFRSGVYSPLHF	TGTGCCAGCAGTTTTCGATCCGGGGTGTATTCACCCCTCCACTTT	15	TRBV28	.	.	TRBJ1-6
CASSESIGGPYGYTF	TGTGCCAGCAGTGAAAGTATAGGGGGCCCCTATGGCTACACCTTC	15	TRBV2	.	TRBD1	TRBJ1-2
CAWSMVKQGDSPLHF	TGTGCCTGGAGTATGGTAAAACAGGGTGATTCACCCCTCCACTTT	15	TRBV30	.	.	TRBJ1-6
CAWRGGLTDTQYF	TGTGCCTGGAGGGGCGGACTCACAGATACGCAGTATTTT	13	TRBV30	.	.	TRBJ2-3
CASTPPSHRGGRYEQYF	TGTGCCAGCACCCCCCCATCTCATCGGGGGGGCCGGTACGAGCAGTACTTC	17	TRBV28	.	TRBD2	TRBJ2-7
CASSSRDSSYEQYF	TGTGCCAGCAGTTCGAGGGACAGCTCCTACGAGCAGTACTTC	14	TRBV6-5	.	TRBD1	TRBJ2-7
CATSDGGGRNEQFF	TGTGCCACCAGCGACGGGGGGGGACGCAATGAGCAGTTCTTC	14	TRBV24-1	.	TRBD2	TRBJ2-1
CASSQQRETDTQYF	TGTGCCAGCAGCCAACAGCGGGAGACAGATACGCAGTATTTT	14	TRBV3-1/TRBV3-2	.	TRBD2	TRBJ2-3
CASSPGGAQQREQFF	TGTGCCAGCAGCCCCGGGGGGGCCCAGCAAAGAGAGCAGTTCTTC	15	TRBV7-9	.	TRBD2	TRBJ2-1
CASSPPQGPEGIEKLFF	TGTGCCAGCAGCCCCCCCCAAGGCCCGGAGGGGATTGAAAAGCTGTTTTTT	17	TRBV28	.	.	TRBJ1-4
CASSDLSGGSSYNEQFF	TGTGCCAGCAGTGATCTTAGCGGGGGAAGCTCCTACAATGAGCAGTTCTTC	17	TRBV25-1	.	TRBD2	TRBJ2-1
CASSERGQAGGYTF	TGTGCCAGCAGTGAACGCGGACAGGCGGGTGGCTACACCTTC	14	TRBV6-1	.	TRBD1	TRBJ1-2
CAWIIGQVNGGYTF	TGTGCCTGGATCATAGGACAGGTTAACGGTGGCTACACCTTC	14	TRBV30	.	TRBD1	TRBJ1-2
CASSANDRYYEQYF	TGTGCCAGTAGTGCCAACGACAGGTACTACGAGCAGTACTTC	14	TRBV19	.	.	TRBJ2-7
CASSLEGGPYNEQFF	TGTGCCAGCAGCTTAGAGGGGGGGCCGTACAATGAGCAGTTCTTC	15	TRBV7-2	.	.	TRBJ2-1
CASSSSGLWETQYF	TGTGCCAGTAGTTCGAGCGGGTTATGGGAGACCCAGTACTTC	14	TRBV19	.	.	TRBJ2-5
CASSITYTGVGRNAYGYTF	TGTGCCAGCAGTATAACCTATACGGGGGTAGGGAGAAATGCCTATGGCTACACCTTC	19	TRBV27	.	.	TRBJ1-2
CASSRSAGGYTGELFF	TGTGCCAGTAGTCGGTCGGCAGGGGGCTACACCGGGGAGCTGTTTTTT	16	TRBV19	.	TRBD1	TRBJ2-2
CAITSTSGGNNEQFF	TGTGCCATCACCTCGACTAGCGGGGGGAACAATGAGCAGTTCTTC	15	TRBV10-3	few	TRBD2	TRBJ2-1
CASSIRRRGGNGYTF	TGTGCCAGTAGTATACGCCGCCGGGGAGGCAATGGCTACACCTTC	15	TRBV19	.	.	TRBJ1-2
CASSLFQEGGTQYF	TGTGCCAGCAGCTTATTCCAGGAAGGTGGTACGCAGTATTTT	14	TRBV11-3	.	.	TRBJ2-3
CASTPRPGQSYEQYF	TGTGCCAGTACCCCCCGGCCGGGACAATCCTACGAGCAGTACTTC	15	TRBV19	.	.	TRBJ2-7
CASSLGTGSEKLFF	TGTGCCAGCTCACTCGGGACAGGATCTGAAAAACTGTTTTTT	14	TRBV18	.	TRBD1	TRBJ1-4
CASSLGGAGRETQYF	TGTGCCAGCAGCTTAGGAGGTGCGGGGCGAGAGACCCAGTACTTC	15	TRBV13	.	.	TRBJ2-5
CASNPRGASNQPQHF	TGTGCCAGTAACCCGCGGGGTGCGAGCAATCAGCCCCAGCATTTT	15	TRBV19	.	.	TRBJ1-5
CAWADKGNQPQHF	TGTGCCTGGGCCGACAAGGGCAATCAGCCCCAGCATTTT	13	TRBV30	.	.	TRBJ1-5
CASSQESQGRSYEQYF	TGCGCCAGCAGCCAAGAATCCCAGGGCCGCTCCTACGAGCAGTACTTC	16	TRBV4-1	.	.	TRBJ2-7
CARRQGTSNEQYF	TGCGCCAGACGACAGGGAACTAGCAACGAGCAGTACTTC	13	TRBV23-1	.	.	TRBJ2-7
CASSQENVADYYGYTF	TGTGCCAGCAGCCAAGAAAATGTAGCGGACTACTATGGCTACACCTTC	16	TRBV4-2	.	.	TRBJ1-2
CSVPRDYGYTF	TGCAGCGTTCCCAGGGACTATGGCTACACCTTC	11	TRBV29-1	.	.	TRBJ1-2
CASSGTGGHGNQPQHF	TGTGCCAGCAGCGGTACAGGGGGGCATGGCAATCAGCCCCAGCATTTT	16	TRBV7-9	once	TRBD1	TRBJ1-5